The 15 T cell receptor beta chains below come from one sample, sequenced in a study of a mutant IDH1 vaccine in newly diagnosed glioma. This sample's time point: week 5, during vaccination. What each vaccine dose contained was 300 ug of mutant IDH1 20-mer peptide, accompanied by topical imiquimod. For these receptors, no antigen is known. Clones were sequenced by immunoSEQ multiplex PCR, and TCRdb holds only the in-frame ones, with some missing. The sample includes about 58,000 clones, about 81% of them seen just once. Sequencing used PBMCs, obtained from a glioma patient whose treatment included an IDH1 peptide vaccine. All receptors derive from a woman aged 45-65 years with glioma.

The CDR3 reads CASSLPGGNIQYF. The CDR3 bases are TGTGCCAGCAGTTTGCCCGGGGGAAACATTCAGTACTTC. This chain connects TRBV6-5 to TRBJ2-4; D perhaps matches TRBD2 (6 bases). V was shortened by 4 bases and J by 6 bases, with 10 bases between the two germline ends. There are 13 residues in the CDR3. CDR1 MNHEY and CDR2 SVGAGI come from the germline V gene.

The chain joins TRBV7-9 to TRBJ2-7; the D is unclear. CDR1 is SEHNR and CDR2 is FQNEAQ in the germline V gene (reference sequence). Trimming removed 4 bases at V and 7 bases at J, with 11 bases between. The CDR3 is 12 residues long. CDR3 coding DNA: TGTGCCAGCAGCTCCCCGAAGGAAGAGCAGTACTTC. This sequence encodes CASSSPKEEQYF.

V usage is TRBV6-5 and J usage is TRBJ1-2; TRBD1 matches 11 bases. The V segment lost 5 bases and the J segment 1 base; nucleotides outside the gene matches: 3. This CDR3 contains 15 residues. Germline loops: CDR1 MNHEY, CDR2 SVGAGI. CDR3 protein: CASSRGQGVNYGYTF. CDR3 nucleotide sequence: TGTGCCAGCAGTCGGGGACAGGGGGTTAACTATGGCTACACCTTC.

The chain recombines TRBV30 with TRBJ2-7; D not certain. From germline, CDR1 is GTSNPN and CDR2 SVGIG (reference sequence). CDR3 size: 12 residues. Trimming left V 0 bases short and J 3 bases short, with 6 bases between. Here the CDR3 DNA reads TGTGCCTGGAGTGTAGTGGGCTACGAGCAGTACTTC. Translation gives CAWSVVGYEQYF. Full variable domain (rest looked up from reference TRBV30 and TRBJ2-7): SQTIHQWPATLVQPVGSPLSLECTVEGTSNPNLYWYRQAAGRGLQLLFYSVGIGQISSEVPQNLSASRPQDRQFILSSKKLLLSDSGFYLCAWSVVGYEQYFGPGTRLTVT.

This clone came up once. The V call is TRBV9, the J call TRBJ1-3, with 9 bases aligning to TRBD1. Germline CDR1 SGDLS, CDR2 YYNGEE. This CDR3 region has 17 residues. V was clipped by 4 bases and J by 3 bases; unmatched bases: 11. CDR3 sequence: CASSLNRDRDIGNTIYF. CDR3 nucleotides: TGTGCCAGCAGCCTTAACCGGGACAGGGACATTGGAAACACCATATATTTT.

The V and J genes are TRBV7-2 and TRBJ2-5; no clear D gene. Trimming removed 1 base at V and 5 bases at J, with 14 bases between. This CDR3 spans 15 amino acids. The V gene's germline CDR1 is SGHTA and CDR2 FQGNSA. The CDR3, as DNA: TGTGCCAGCAGCTTAGTCGCCAAGAGCCGGGAGACCCAGTACTTC. Amino acids: CASSLVAKSRETQYF.

This rearrangement joins TRBV18 to TRBJ2-7, with 7 bases fitting TRBD2. The CDR3 is 15 residues long. V lost 1 base, J lost 0 bases, and 3 bases stayed unmatched. Germline V lookup: CDR1 KGHSH, CDR2 LQKENI. The CDR3: CASSPLGGSSYEQYF. CDR3 nucleotides: TGTGCCAGCTCACCACTGGGCGGGAGCTCCTACGAGCAGTACTTC.

The gene calls are TRBV5-6 and TRBJ2-5; D gene unclear. The CDR3 has 13 amino acids. Trimming shortened V by 0 bases and J by 3 bases, and 6 bases separated the two germline ends. CDR1 and CDR2 (germline): SGHDT, YYEEEE. CDR3 nucleotide sequence: TGTGCCAGCAGCTTGGACAGCGAAGAGACCCAGTACTTC. It is translated as CASSLDSEETQYF.

The sample holds one count of this clone. This sequence joins TRBV10-2 and TRBJ1-6; 11 nucleotides line up with TRBD1. The CDR3 spans 15 residues. Germline CDR1 WSHSY, CDR2 SAAADI. Germline trimming cut 0 bases from V and 10 bases from J; bases unmatched to any gene: 2. The CDR3 region is CASSESGTGGSPLHF. The DNA for the CDR3 is TGCGCCAGCAGTGAGTCAGGGACAGGGGGATCACCCCTCCACTTT.

This clone was observed a handful of times. The gene calls are TRBV19 and TRBJ1-3; D gene ambiguous. The CDR3 covers 14 residues. Germline V gives CDR1 LNHDA, CDR2 SQIVND (reference sequence). V was pared by 3 bases and J by 0 bases, with 6 bases between. The CDR3 loop reads CASSMWISGNTIYF. In nucleotides, the CDR3 is TGTGCCAGTAGTATGTGGATCTCTGGAAACACCATATATTTT.

The chain employs TRBV7-2 and TRBJ2-7; no firm D call. V was shortened by 1 base and J by 2 bases, with 9 bases between the two germline ends. CDR3 length equals 14 residues. Germline-derived CDR1 and CDR2 are SGHTA and FQGNSA. The CDR3 here is CASSLERQAYEQYF. In DNA, the CDR3 is TGTGCCAGCAGCTTAGAAAGGCAGGCCTACGAGCAGTACTTC.

This chain connects TRBV7-9 to TRBJ1-2, with 7 bases matching TRBD1. This CDR3 is 15 amino acids long. Germline CDR1 is SEHNR and CDR2 is FQNEAQ (reference sequence). J gave up 2 bases and V 3 bases, and 6 bases lay outside the gene matches. The CDR3, as DNA: TGTGCCAGCAGCTTTGGCGACAGGGTCAACTATGGCTACACCTTC. Translating it yields CASSFGDRVNYGYTF.

The chain links TRBV6-5 to TRBJ2-5; D unclear. V was pared by 0 bases and J by 5 bases, with 7 bases between. Germline CDR1 MNHEY, CDR2 SVGAGI. There are 13 residues in the CDR3. The CDR3: CASSYSFTETQYF. CDR3 DNA: TGTGCCAGCAGTTACTCCTTCACGGAGACCCAGTACTTC.

There are a few counts of this clone. The rearrangement joins TRBV4-2 to TRBJ2-2; D uncertain. V was pared by 1 base and J by 1 base, with 7 bases between. In germline, CDR1 is LGHNA, CDR2 YNFKEQ. The CDR3 sequence is 15 residues long. CDR3 in amino acids: CASSQAGRNTGELFF. CDR3 DNA: TGTGCCAGCAGCCAAGCTGGACGGAACACCGGGGAGCTGTTTTTT.

The CDR3 is CASSPGGRDTEAFF. CDR3 nucleotides: TGTGCCAGCAGCCCAGGGGGTCGGGACACTGAAGCTTTCTTT. The chain carries TRBV11-3 and TRBJ1-1; 7 bases agree with TRBD1. The germline V gene encodes CDR1 SGHNT and CDR2 YENEEA. This CDR3 contains 14 residues. J lost 3 bases, V lost 5 bases, and 6 bases had no gene match.